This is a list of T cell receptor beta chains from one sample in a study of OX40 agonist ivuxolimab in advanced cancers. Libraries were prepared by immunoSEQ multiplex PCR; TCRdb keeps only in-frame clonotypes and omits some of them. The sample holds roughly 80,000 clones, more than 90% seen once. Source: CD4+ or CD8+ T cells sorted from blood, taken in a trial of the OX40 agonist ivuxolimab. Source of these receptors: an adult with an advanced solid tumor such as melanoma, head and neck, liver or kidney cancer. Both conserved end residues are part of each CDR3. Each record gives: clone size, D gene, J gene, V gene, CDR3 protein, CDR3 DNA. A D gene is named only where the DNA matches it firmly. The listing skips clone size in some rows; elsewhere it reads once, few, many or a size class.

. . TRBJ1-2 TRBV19 CASSIGGLGYGYTF TGTGCCAGTAGTATAGGGGGGCTAGGGTATGGCTACACCTTC
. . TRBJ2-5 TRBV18 CASSPEGVGTQYF TGTGCCAGCTCACCAGAGGGAGTGGGGACCCAGTACTTC
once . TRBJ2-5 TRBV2 CASSELGTTQETQYF TGTGCCAGCAGTGAATTAGGGACAACGCAAGAGACCCAGTACTTC
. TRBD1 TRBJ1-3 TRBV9 CASSVGGQGGNTIYF TGTGCCAGCAGCGTAGGTGGACAGGGAGGAAACACCATATATTTT
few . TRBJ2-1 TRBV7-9 CASSSTAGSAAVGNEQFF TGTGCCAGCAGTTCGACGGCAGGATCGGCAGCGGTCGGAAATGAGCAGTTCTTC
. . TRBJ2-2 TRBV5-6 CASSFRVSANTGELFF TGTGCCAGCAGCTTTCGGGTGTCCGCGAACACCGGGGAGCTGTTTTTT
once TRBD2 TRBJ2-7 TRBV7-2 CASKIEIAGNGEQYF TGTGCCAGCAAGATTGAAATAGCGGGAAATGGGGAGCAGTACTTC
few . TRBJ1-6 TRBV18 CASSDSLRGLSPLHF TGTGCCAGCTCCGACTCCCTACGAGGGCTTTCACCCCTCCACTTT
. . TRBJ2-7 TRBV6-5 CASRPLDTGLYEQYF TGTGCCAGCAGACCACTAGATACGGGGTTGTACGAGCAGTACTTC
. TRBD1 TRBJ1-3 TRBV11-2 CASSFQGATGNTIYF TGTGCCAGCAGCTTCCAGGGGGCGACTGGAAACACCATATATTTT
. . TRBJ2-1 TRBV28 CASSLVGVGEQFF TGTGCCAGCAGTTTAGTCGGGGTCGGTGAGCAGTTCTTC
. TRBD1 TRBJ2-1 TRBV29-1 CSVYGTGNEQFF TGCAGCGTCTATGGGACAGGGAATGAGCAGTTCTTC
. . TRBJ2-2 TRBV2 CASRPTGTKNTGELFF TGTGCCAGCAGGCCTACCGGGACAAAGAACACCGGGGAGCTGTTTTTT
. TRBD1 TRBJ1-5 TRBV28 CASSLGTVRSNQPQHF TGTGCCAGCAGTCTTGGGACAGTGAGGAGCAATCAGCCCCAGCATTTT
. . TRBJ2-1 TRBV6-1 CASSIARDNEQFF TGTGCCAGCAGCATAGCAAGGGACAATGAGCAGTTCTTC
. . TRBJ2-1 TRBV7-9 CASSSAGSYNEQFF TGTGCCAGCAGCTCGGCGGGCTCCTACAATGAGCAGTTCTTC
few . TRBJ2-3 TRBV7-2 CASSSILGTTDTQYF TGTGCCAGCAGCTCAATTCTCGGCACCACAGATACGCAGTATTTT
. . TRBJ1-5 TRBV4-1 CASSQESRNNQPQHF TGCGCCAGCAGCCAAGAAAGTAGGAACAATCAGCCCCAGCATTTT
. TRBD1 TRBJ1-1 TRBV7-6 CASSLVYRGRGTEAFF TGTGCCAGCAGCTTAGTTTACAGGGGGCGCGGCACTGAAGCTTTCTTT
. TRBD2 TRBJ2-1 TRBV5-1 CASSLTSGRGHEQFF TGCGCCAGCAGCCTGACTAGCGGGAGGGGCCATGAGCAGTTCTTC
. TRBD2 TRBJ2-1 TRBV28 CASSRTSGRVDEQFF TGTGCCAGCAGCCGGACTAGCGGGAGGGTGGATGAGCAGTTCTTC
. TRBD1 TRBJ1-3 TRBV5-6 CASSLRKWDRDGNTIYF TGTGCCAGCAGCTTGCGCAAGTGGGACAGGGATGGAAACACCATATATTTT
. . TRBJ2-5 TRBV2 CASSIKETQYF TGTGCCAGCAGTATTAAAGAGACCCAGTACTTC
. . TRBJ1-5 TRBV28 CASSRQAYQPQHF TGTGCCAGCAGCCGACAGGCCTACCAGCCCCAGCATTTT
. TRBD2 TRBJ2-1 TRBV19 CASSIRLAGLNPNEQFF TGTGCCAGTAGTATTCGACTAGCGGGATTAAATCCCAATGAGCAGTTCTTC
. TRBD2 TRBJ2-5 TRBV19 CASSIDGGLADRRTQYF TGTGCCAGTAGTATAGACGGGGGACTAGCCGACAGGAGGACCCAGTACTTC
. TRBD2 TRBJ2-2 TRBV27 CASSLRLGLAGTNTGELFF TGTGCCAGCAGTTTACGTCTGGGACTAGCGGGGACGAACACCGGGGAGCTGTTTTTT
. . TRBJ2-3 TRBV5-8 CASSSSLVSLSADTQYF TGTGCCAGCAGCTCGTCCTTGGTTAGCCTGAGTGCAGATACGCAGTATTTT
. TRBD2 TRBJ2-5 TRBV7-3 CASSPGLAGQETQYF TGTGCCAGCAGCCCTGGACTAGCGGGCCAAGAGACCCAGTACTTC
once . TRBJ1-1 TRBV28 CASSTHFTEAFF TGTGCCAGCAGTACACACTTCACTGAAGCTTTCTTT
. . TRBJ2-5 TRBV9 CASSVATTPETQYF TGTGCCAGCAGCGTAGCGACTACCCCAGAGACCCAGTACTTC
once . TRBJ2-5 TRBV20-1 CSARPSETQYF TGCAGTGCTAGACCTTCCGAGACCCAGTACTTC
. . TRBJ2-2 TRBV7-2 CASSSGATRRGELFF TGTGCCAGCAGCTCCGGTGCGACCCGTAGGGGGGAGCTGTTTTTT
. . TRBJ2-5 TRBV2 CASSEALRDGTQYF TGTGCCAGCAGTGAAGCGCTTAGGGATGGGACCCAGTACTTC
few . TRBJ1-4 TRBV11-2 CASSLVARTEKLFF TGTGCCAGCAGCTTAGTGGCACGCACTGAAAAACTGTTTTTT
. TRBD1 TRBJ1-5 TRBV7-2 CASSPTGGIYSNQPQHF TGTGCCAGCAGCCCCACAGGGGGCATCTATAGCAATCAGCCCCAGCATTTT
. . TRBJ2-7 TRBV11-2 CASSYGLGEDEQYF TGTGCCAGCAGCTATGGACTCGGAGAGGACGAGCAGTACTTC
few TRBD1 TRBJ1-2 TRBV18 CASSPSRQGGYTF TGTGCCAGCTCACCGAGTCGACAGGGCGGCTACACCTTC